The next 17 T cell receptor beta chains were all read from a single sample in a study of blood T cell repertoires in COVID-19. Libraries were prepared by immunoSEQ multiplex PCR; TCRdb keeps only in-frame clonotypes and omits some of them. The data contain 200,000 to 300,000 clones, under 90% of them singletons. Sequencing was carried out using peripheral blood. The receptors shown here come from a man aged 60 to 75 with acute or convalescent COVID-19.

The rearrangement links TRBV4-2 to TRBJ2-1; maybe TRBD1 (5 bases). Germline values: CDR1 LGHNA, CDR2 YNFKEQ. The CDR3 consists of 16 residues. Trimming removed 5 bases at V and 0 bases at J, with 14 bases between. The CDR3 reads CASSSRGWASYNEQFF. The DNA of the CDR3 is TGTGCCAGCAGCTCAAGGGGATGGGCCTCCTACAATGAGCAGTTCTTC.

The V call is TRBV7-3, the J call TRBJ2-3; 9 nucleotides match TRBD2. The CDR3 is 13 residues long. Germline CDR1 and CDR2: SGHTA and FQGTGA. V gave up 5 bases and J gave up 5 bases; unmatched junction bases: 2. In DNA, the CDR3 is TGTGCCAGCAGCCGCGGGGGGGTAGATACGCAGTATTTT. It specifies CASSRGGVDTQYF.

CDR3 amino acids: CASSLAGLAEYNEQFF. CDR3 in DNA: TGTGCCAGCAGCTTAGCAGGACTAGCGGAATACAATGAGCAGTTCTTC. The chain carries TRBV11-1 and TRBJ2-1; the match to TRBD2 covers 10 bases. After removal of 0 bases from V and 4 bases from J, the junction contained 3 bases not matched to a gene. Germline V gives CDR1 SGHAT, CDR2 FQDESV (reference sequence). This CDR3 has 16 residues. Together with reference TRBV11-1 and TRBJ2-1, the CDR3 gives the full variable domain: EAEVAQSPRYKITEKSQAVAFWCDPISGHATLYWYRQILGQGPELLVQFQDESVVDDSQLPKDRFSAERLKGVDSTLKIQPAELGDSAMYLCASSLAGLAEYNEQFFGPGTRLTVL.

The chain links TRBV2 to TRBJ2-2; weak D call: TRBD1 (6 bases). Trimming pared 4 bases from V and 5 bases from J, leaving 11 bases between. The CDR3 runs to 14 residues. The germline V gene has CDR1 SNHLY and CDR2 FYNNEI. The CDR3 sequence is CASSVGQSTGELFF. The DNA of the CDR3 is TGTGCCAGCAGTGTGGGACAATCAACCGGGGAGCTGTTTTTT.

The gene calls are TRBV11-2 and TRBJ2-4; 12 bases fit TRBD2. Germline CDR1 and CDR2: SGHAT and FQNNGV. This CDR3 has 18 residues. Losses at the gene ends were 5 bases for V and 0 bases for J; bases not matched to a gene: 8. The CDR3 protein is CASSDMGLAGLAKNIQYF. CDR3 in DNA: TGTGCCAGCAGCGACATGGGACTAGCGGGTCTAGCCAAAAACATTCAGTACTTC.

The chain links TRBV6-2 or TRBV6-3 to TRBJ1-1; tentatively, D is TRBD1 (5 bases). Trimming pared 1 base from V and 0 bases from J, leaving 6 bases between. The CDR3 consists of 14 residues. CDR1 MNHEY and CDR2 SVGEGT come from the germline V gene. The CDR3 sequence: CASSYWGLNTEAFF. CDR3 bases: TGTGCCAGCAGTTACTGGGGCCTGAACACTGAAGCTTTCTTT.

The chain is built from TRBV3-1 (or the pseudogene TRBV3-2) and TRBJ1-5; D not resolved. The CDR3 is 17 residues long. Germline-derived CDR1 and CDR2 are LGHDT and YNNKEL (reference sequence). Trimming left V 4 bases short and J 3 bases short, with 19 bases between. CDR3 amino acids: CASSPARVAGLNQPQHF. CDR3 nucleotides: TGTGCCAGCAGCCCCGCTAGGGTGGCAGGACTCAATCAGCCCCAGCATTTT.

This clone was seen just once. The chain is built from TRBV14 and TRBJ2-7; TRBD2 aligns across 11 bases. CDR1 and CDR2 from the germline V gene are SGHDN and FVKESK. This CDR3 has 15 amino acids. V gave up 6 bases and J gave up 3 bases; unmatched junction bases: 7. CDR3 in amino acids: CASSMGLAVNYEQYF. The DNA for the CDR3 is TGTGCCAGCAGTATGGGACTAGCGGTGAACTACGAGCAGTACTTC.

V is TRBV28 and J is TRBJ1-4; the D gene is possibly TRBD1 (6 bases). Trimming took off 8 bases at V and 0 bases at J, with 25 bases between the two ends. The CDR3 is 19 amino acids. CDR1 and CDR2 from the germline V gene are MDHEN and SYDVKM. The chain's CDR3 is CASLSTPGVAGATNEKLFF. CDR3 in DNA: TGTGCCAGCCTATCCACCCCAGGGGTCGCTGGTGCAACTAATGAAAAACTGTTTTTT.

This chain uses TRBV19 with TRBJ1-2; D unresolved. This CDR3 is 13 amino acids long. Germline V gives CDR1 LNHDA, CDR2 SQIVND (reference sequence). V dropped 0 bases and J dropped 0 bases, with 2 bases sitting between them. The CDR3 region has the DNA TGTGCCAGTAGTATAGACACTAACTATGGCTACACCTTC. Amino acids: CASSIDTNYGYTF.

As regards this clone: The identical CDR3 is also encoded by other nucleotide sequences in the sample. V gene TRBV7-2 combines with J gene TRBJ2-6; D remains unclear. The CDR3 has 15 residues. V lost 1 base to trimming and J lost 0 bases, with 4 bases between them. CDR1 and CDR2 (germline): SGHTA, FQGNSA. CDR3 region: CASSLDSSGANVLTF. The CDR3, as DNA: TGTGCCAGCAGCTTAGATAGCTCTGGGGCCAACGTCCTGACTTTC. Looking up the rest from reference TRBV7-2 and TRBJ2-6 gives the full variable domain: GAGVSQSPSNKVTEKGKDVELRCDPISGHTALYWYRQSLGQGLEFLIYFQGNSAPDKSGLPSDRFSAERTGGSVSTLTIQRTQQEDSAVYLCASSLDSSGANVLTFGAGSRLTVL.

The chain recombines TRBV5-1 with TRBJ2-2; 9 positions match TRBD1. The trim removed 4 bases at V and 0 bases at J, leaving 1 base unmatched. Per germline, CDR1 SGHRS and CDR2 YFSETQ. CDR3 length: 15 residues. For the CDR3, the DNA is TGCGCCAGCAGCCGGGACAGGGCGAACACCGGGGAGCTGTTTTTT. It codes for CASSRDRANTGELFF.

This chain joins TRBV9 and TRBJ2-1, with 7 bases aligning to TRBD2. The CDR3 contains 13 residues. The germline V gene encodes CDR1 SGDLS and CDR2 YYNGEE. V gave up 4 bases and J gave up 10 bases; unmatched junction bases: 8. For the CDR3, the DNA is TGTGCCAGCAGCTCCAGACTAGCTGACGAGCAGTTCTTC. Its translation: CASSSRLADEQFF.

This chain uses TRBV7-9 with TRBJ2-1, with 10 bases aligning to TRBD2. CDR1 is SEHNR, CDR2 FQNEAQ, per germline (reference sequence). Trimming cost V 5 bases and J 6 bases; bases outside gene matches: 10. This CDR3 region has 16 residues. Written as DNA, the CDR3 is TGTGCCAGCAGCCATGTACTAGCGGGGAGGGGCAATGAGCAGTTCTTC. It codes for CASSHVLAGRGNEQFF.

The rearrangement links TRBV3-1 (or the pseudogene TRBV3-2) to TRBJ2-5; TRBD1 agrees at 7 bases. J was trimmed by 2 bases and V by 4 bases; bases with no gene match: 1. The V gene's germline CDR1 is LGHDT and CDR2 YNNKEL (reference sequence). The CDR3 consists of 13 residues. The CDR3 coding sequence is TGTGCCAGCAGCCGGGACAGACAAGAGACCCAGTACTTC. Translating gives CASSRDRQETQYF.

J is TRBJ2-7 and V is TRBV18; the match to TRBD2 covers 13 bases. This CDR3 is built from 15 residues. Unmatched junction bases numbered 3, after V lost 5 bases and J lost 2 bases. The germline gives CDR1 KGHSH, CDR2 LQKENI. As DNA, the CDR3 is TGTGCCAGCTCAGAGGGACTAGCGGGGACCTACGAGCAGTACTTC. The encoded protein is CASSEGLAGTYEQYF.

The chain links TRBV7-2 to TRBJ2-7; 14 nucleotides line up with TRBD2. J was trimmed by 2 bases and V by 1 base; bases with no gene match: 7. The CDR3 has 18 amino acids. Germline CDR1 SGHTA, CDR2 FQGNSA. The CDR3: CASSLGAGTSGSPYEQYF. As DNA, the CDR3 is TGTGCCAGCAGCTTAGGAGCCGGGACTAGCGGGAGTCCCTACGAGCAGTACTTC.